This T cell receptor beta chain came from a study of T-cell memory formation after mild COVID-19. 5'RACE primed from the constant segment yielded TCR alpha and TCR beta cDNA libraries bearing sample barcodes and UMIs. TCRdb analysed the 5' RACE reads with MiXCR anew, one entry per CDR3 protein. The sample yields hundreds of thousands of distinct CDR3 sequences, roughly 21% seen once. The CDR3 runs to 12 residues. Per the germline V gene, CDR1 is SQVTM and CDR2 is ANQGSEA. The V gene end was trimmed by 7 bases and the J gene end by 6 bases; junction bases not matched to a gene: 4. Comments on this clonotype: The antigen is not known.

Study results and limitations: Contracting CD4+ clones sat mainly in CM and EM; CD8+ in EMRA. Clones contracting across day 15 to 85 had a balanced CD4/CD8 profile; later expanding clones leaned CD4+. Unconfirmed was the SARS-CoV-2 specificity of second-wave clones that peaked on day 37.

Sequenced: PBMCs or a T cell subset sorted from them (not recorded which). The TCR was taken from an adult woman who had mild COVID-19 (a few samples of this study predate the infection). Cell type and time point are not known. The rearrangement joins TRBV29-1 to TRBJ2-7; 12 bases align to TRBD2. DNA of the CDR3: TGCAGCGCGGAGGGACTAGCGGGCGAGCAGTACTTC. Residues: CSAEGLAGEQYF.